This T cell receptor beta chain was found in a study of cytomegalovirus exposure and HLA in healthy donors. Trimming took off 3 bases at V and 6 bases at J, with 16 bases between the two ends. The CDR3 contains 15 residues. Germline assignment: CDR1 MNHEY and CDR2 SVGAGI. PCR involved 60 Vbeta and 13 Jbeta primers. Using immunoSEQ multiplex PCR, the repertoire was profiled, and TCRdb retains in-frame clones only, with some absent. The sample carries 110,000 to 150,000 clones, roughly a tenth recorded once. The chain carries TRBV6-5 and TRBJ2-3; D not resolved. The receptor's source is a male donor in good health and CMV-seronegative. Sequenced sample: PBMCs. Here the CDR3 DNA reads TGTGCCAGCAGTTATTCGCGGCAGCCGACGGATACGCAGTATTTT. This encodes CASSYSRQPTDTQYF.